This entry features one T cell receptor beta chain sequence. Its antigen is unknown. The CDR3 spans 16 residues. Germline assignment: CDR1 SEHNR and CDR2 FQNEAQ (reference sequence). This specimen belongs to a study of CXCR3-negative and CXCR3-positive naive CD8 T cells. Whole-study findings and limits: Post-cryopreservation CXCR3 expression was partly diminished, and the bulk of assays employed fresh PBMCs.

All TRB cDNA libraries came from 5' RACE performed with UMI labels. Each CDR3 protein gets one entry in TCRdb, which reprocessed the 5' RACE reads and gives no DNA. The sample data list tens of thousands of distinct CDR3 sequences. This clonotype originated in a human donor in good health. Some clones in this sample may be carry-over from other donors' samples. This chain uses TRBV7-9 with TRBJ1-4; TCRdb's D call, TRBD1, is unchecked because there is no DNA. Source material: memory CD8+ T cells from blood. CDR3: CASSLDGDRGNEKLFF. The full variable domain, completed using reference TRBV7-9 and TRBJ1-4, is DTGVSQNPRHKITKRGQNVTFRCDPISEHNRLYWYRQTLGQGPEFLTYFQNEAQLEKSRLLSDRFSAERPKGSFSTLEIQRTEQGDSAMYLCASSLDGDRGNEKLFFGSGTQLSVL.